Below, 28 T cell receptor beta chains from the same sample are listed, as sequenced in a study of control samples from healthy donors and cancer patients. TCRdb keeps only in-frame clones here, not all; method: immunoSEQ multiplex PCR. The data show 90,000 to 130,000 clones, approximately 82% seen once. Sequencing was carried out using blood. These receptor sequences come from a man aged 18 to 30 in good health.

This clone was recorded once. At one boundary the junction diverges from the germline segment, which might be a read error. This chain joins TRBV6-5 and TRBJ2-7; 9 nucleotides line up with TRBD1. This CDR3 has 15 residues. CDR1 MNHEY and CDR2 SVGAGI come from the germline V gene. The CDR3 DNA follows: TGTGCCAGCAGTTTGTCCGGGACAGGGACCTACGGGCAGTACTTC. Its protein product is CASSLSGTGTYGQYF.

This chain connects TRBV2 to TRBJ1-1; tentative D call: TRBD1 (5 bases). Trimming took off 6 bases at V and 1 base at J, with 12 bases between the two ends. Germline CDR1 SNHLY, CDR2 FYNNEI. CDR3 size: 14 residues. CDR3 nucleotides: TGTGCCAGCAGGAGGGACGGTGGGAACACTGAAGCTTTCTTT. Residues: CASRRDGGNTEAFF.

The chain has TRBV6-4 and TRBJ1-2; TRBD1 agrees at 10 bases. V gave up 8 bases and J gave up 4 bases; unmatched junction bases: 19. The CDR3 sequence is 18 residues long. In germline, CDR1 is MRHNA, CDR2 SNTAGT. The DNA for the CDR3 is TGTGCCAGCTTTGACACCCCATCCGGGACAGGGGTGATCTATGGCTACACCTTC. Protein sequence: CASFDTPSGTGVIYGYTF.

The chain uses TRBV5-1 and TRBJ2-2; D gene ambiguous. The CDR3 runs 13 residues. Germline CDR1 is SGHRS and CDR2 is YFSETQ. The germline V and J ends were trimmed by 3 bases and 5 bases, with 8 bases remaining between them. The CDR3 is CASSWTVTGELFF. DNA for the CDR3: TGCGCCAGCAGCTGGACCGTAACCGGGGAGCTGTTTTTT.

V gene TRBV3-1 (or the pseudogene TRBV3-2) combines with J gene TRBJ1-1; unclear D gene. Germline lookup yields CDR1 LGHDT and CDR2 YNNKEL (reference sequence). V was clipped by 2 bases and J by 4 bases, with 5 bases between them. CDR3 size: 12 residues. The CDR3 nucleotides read TGTGCCAGCAGCCAACGGAGCACTGAAGCTTTCTTT. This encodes CASSQRSTEAFF.

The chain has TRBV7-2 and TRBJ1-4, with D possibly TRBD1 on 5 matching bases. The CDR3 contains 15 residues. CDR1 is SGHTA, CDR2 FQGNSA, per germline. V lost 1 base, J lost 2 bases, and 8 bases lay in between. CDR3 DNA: TGTGCCAGCAGCTTAGGGGGGAAGACTAATGAAAAACTGTTTTTT. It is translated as CASSLGGKTNEKLFF.

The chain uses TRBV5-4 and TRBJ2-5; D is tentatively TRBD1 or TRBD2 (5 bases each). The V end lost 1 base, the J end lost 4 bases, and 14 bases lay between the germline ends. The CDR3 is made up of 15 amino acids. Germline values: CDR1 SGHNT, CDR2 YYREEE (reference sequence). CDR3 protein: CASSLLAGGGETQYF. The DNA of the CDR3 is TGTGCCAGCAGCTTGTTGGCGGGTGGGGGAGAGACCCAGTACTTC.

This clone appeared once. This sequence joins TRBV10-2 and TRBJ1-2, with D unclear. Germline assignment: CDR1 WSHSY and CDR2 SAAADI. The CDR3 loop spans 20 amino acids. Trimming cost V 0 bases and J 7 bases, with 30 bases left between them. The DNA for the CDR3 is TGCGCCAGCAGTGAGTCGAATAATAGGAGGAGATGGGCCTTAGAGCTTGGCTACACCTTC. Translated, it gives CASSESNNRRRWALELGYTF.

CDR3 sequence (DNA): TGTGCCAGCAGCTGGGGACGGAGCAATAATGAAAAACTGTTTTTT. This translates into CASSWGRSNNEKLFF. The chain carries TRBV5-8 and TRBJ1-4; tentatively, D is TRBD1 (5 bases). CDR1 is SGHTS and CDR2 is YDEGEE in the germline V gene. V was shortened by 3 bases and J by 4 bases, with 13 bases between the two germline ends. CDR3 length equals 15 residues.

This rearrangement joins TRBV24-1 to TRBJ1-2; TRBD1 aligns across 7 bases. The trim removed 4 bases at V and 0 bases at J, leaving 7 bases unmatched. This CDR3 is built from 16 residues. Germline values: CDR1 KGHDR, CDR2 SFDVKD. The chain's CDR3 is CATSDPRQGANYGYTF. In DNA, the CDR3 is TGTGCCACCAGTGACCCAAGACAGGGAGCTAACTATGGCTACACCTTC.

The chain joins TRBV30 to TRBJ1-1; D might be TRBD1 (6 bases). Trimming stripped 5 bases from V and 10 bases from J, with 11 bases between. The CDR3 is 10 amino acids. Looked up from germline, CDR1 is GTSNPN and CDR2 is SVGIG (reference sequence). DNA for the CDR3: TGTGCCTGGGGGACCAGGGGAGCTTTCTTT. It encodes CAWGTRGAFF.

The CDR3 DNA reads TGTGCCAGTACTCGACAGGGGGGAGATGAAAAACTGTTTTTT. It yields the protein CASTRQGGDEKLFF. This chain uses TRBV19 with TRBJ1-4, with TRBD1 identical over 9 bases. With 7 bases clipped from V and 6 bases from J, the junction kept 6 bases outside the gene matches. The CDR3 has 14 amino acids. From germline, CDR1 is LNHDA and CDR2 SQIVND (reference sequence).

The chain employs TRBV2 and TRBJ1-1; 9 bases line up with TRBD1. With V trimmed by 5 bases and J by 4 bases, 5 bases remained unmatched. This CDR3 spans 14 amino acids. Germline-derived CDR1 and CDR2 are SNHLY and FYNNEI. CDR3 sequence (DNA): TGTGCCAGCAGTATTACAGGGGGCGGCACTGAAGCTTTCTTT. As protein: CASSITGGGTEAFF. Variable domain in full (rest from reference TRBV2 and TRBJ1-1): EPEVTQTPSHQVTQMGQEVILRCVPISNHLYFYWYRQILGQKVEFLVSFYNNEISEKSEIFDDQFSVERPDGSNFTLKIRSTKLEDSAMYFCASSITGGGTEAFFGQGTRLTVV.

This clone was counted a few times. CDR3 residues: CASSPGAGYQPQHF. The CDR3 DNA reads TGCGCCAGCAGCCCCGGGGCGGGGTATCAGCCCCAGCATTTT. The rearrangement joins TRBV5-1 to TRBJ1-5; possibly TRBD1 for D (5 bases). The length of the CDR3 is 14 residues. In germline, CDR1 is SGHRS, CDR2 YFSETQ. Trimming took 4 bases from V and 5 from J, leaving 13 bases between them. The whole variable domain, filled in from reference TRBV5-1 and TRBJ1-5, reads KAGVTQTPRYLIKTRGQQVTLSCSPISGHRSVSWYQQTPGQGLQFLFEYFSETQRNKGNFPGRFSGRQFSNSRSEMNVSTLELGDSALYLCASSPGAGYQPQHFGDGTRLSIL.

The CDR3 DNA follows: TGTGCCAGCAGCTGGAGCGGGGGGGGAGAGACCCAGTACTTC. It encodes CASSWSGGGETQYF. J is TRBJ2-5 and V is TRBV7-2, with 10 bases lining up with TRBD2. Germline-derived CDR1 and CDR2 are SGHTA and FQGNSA. V dropped 4 bases and J dropped 4; count of bases not matched to a gene: 3. The CDR3 extends over 14 amino acids. Variable domain in full (rest from reference TRBV7-2 and TRBJ2-5): GAGVSQSPSNKVTEKGKDVELRCDPISGHTALYWYRQSLGQGLEFLIYFQGNSAPDKSGLPSDRFSAERTGGSVSTLTIQRTQQEDSAVYLCASSWSGGGETQYFGPGTRLLVL.

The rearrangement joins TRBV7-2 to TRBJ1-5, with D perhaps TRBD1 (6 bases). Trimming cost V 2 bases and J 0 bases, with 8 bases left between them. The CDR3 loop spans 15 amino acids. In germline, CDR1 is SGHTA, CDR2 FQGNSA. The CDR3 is CASSLQGTSNQPQHF. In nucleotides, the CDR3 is TGTGCCAGCAGCTTACAGGGGACTAGCAATCAGCCCCAGCATTTT.

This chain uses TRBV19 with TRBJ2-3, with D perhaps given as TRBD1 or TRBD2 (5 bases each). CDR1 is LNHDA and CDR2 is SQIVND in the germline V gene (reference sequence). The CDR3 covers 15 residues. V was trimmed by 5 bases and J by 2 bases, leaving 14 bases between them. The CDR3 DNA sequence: TGTGCCAGTAGTTCCAAACGGGACCCCACAGATACGCAGTATTTT. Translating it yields CASSSKRDPTDTQYF.

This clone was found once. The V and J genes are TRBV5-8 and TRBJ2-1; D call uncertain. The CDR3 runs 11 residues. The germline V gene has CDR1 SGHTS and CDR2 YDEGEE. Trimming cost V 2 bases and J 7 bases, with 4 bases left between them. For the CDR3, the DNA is TGTGCCAGCAGCTTAAGAAATGAGCAGTTCTTC. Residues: CASSLRNEQFF.

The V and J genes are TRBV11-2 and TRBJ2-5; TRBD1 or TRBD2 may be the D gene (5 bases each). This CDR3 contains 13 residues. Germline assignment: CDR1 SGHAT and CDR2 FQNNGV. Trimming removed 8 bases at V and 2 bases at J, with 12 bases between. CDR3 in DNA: TGTGCCAGCGCTCGGGGCCCTCAAGAGACCCAGTACTTC. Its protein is CASARGPQETQYF.

The CDR3 region has the DNA TGTGCCAGCAGCCCCATGTTGACTGGAAACACCATATATTTT. This gives the protein CASSPMLTGNTIYF. The chain recombines TRBV11-2 with TRBJ1-3; no firm D call. The CDR3 runs to 14 residues. Germline V gene data show CDR1 as SGHAT and CDR2 as FQNNGV. Trimming left V 5 bases short and J 2 bases short, with 10 bases between.

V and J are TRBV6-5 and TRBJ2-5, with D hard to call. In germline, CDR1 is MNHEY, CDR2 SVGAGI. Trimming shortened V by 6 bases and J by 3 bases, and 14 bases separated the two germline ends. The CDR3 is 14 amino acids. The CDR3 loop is CASSPTPHEETQYF. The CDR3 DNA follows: TGTGCCAGCAGCCCCACCCCTCATGAAGAGACCCAGTACTTC.

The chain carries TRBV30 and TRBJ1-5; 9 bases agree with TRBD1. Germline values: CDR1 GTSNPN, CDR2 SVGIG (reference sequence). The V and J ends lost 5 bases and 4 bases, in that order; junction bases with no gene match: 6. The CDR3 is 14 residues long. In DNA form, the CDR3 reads TGTGCCTGGGCCGGGACAGGGAAGAATCAGCCCCAGCATTTT. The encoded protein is CAWAGTGKNQPQHF.

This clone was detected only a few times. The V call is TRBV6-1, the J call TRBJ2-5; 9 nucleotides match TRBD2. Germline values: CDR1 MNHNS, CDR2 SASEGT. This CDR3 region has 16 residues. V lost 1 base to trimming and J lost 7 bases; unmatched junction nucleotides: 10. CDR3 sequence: CASSEVSGGRLGTQYF. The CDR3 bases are TGTGCCAGCAGTGAAGTCAGCGGGGGGCGCCTGGGGACCCAGTACTTC.

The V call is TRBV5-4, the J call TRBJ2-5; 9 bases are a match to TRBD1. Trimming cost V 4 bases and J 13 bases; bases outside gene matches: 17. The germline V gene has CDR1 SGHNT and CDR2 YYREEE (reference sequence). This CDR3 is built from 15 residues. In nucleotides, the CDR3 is TGTGCCAGCAGCGTCCGGGACAGGGTAAATGTAGTGCGGTACTTC. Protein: CASSVRDRVNVVRYF.

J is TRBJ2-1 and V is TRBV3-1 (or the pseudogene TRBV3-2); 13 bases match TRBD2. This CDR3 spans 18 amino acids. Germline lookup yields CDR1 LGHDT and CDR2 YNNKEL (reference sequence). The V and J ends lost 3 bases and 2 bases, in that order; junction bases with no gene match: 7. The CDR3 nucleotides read TGTGCCAGCAGCCATACTAGCGGGGGGGCTTTCACCTACAATGAGCAGTTCTTC. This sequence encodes CASSHTSGGAFTYNEQFF.

CDR3 bases: TGTGCCAGCAGTGGAAGCAGGGGAGGCTATGGCTACACCTTC. Its protein product is CASSGSRGGYGYTF. V usage is TRBV2 and J usage is TRBJ1-2, with D tentatively TRBD1 (6 bases). Trimming removed 4 bases from V and 4 bases from J, with 13 bases in between. Germline V gene lookup returns CDR1 SNHLY and CDR2 FYNNEI. This CDR3 has 14 residues.

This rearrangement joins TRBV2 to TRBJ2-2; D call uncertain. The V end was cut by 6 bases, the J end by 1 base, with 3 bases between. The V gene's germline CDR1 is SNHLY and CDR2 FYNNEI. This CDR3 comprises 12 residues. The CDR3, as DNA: TGTGCCAGCAGGGAGAACACCGGGGAGCTGTTTTTT. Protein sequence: CASRENTGELFF.

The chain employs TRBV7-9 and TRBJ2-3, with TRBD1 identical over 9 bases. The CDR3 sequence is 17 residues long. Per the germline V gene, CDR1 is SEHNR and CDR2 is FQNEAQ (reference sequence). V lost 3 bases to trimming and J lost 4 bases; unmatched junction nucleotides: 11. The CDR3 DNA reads TGTGCCAGCAGCTTCCCCCACGGACAGGGGAAGTCAGATACGCAGTATTTT. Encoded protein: CASSFPHGQGKSDTQYF.